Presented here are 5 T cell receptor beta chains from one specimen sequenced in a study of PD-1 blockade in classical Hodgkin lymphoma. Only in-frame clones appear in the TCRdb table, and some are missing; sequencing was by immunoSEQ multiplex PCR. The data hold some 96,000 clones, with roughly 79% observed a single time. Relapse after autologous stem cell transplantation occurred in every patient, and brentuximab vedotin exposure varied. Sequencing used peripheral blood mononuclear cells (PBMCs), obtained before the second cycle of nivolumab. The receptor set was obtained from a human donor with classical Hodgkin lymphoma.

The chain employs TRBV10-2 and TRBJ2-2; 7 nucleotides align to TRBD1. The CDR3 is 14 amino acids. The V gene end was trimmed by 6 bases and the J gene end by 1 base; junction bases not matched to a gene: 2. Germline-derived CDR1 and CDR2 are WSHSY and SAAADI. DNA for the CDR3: TGCGCCAGCAGGGCAGGGGGGAACACCGGGGAGCTGTTTTTT. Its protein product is CASRAGGNTGELFF.

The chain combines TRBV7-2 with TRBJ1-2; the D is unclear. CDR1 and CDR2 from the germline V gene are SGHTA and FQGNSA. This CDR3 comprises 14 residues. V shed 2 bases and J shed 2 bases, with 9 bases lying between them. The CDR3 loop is CASSLSAHNYGYTF. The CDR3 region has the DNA TGTGCCAGCAGCTTAAGTGCACACAACTATGGCTACACCTTC.

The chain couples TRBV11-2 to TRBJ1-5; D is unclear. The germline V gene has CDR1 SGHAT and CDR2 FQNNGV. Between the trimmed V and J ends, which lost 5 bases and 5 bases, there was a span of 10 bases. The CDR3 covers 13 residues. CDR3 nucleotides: TGTGCCAGCAGCCAGACGGGAGATCAGCCCCAGCATTTT. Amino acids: CASSQTGDQPQHF.

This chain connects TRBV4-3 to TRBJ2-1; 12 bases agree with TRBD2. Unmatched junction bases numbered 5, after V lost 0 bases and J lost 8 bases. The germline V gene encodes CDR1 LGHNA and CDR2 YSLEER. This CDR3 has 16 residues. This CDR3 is CASSQDWTSGIDEQFF. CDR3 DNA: TGCGCCAGCAGCCAAGATTGGACTAGCGGGATCGATGAGCAGTTCTTC.

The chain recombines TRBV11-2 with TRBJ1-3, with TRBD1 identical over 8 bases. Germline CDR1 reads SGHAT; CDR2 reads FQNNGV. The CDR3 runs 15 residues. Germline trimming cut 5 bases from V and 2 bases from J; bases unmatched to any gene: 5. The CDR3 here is CASSQDRAAGNTIYF. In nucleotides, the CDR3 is TGTGCCAGCAGCCAGGACAGGGCGGCTGGAAACACCATATATTTT. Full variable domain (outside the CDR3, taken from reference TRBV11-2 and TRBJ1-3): EAGVAQSPRYKIIEKRQSVAFWCNPISGHATLYWYQQILGQGPKLLIQFQNNGVVDDSQLPKDRFSAERLKGVDSTLKIQPAKLEDSAVYLCASSQDRAAGNTIYFGEGSWLTVV.